These 22 T cell receptor beta chains were all obtained from the same sample, sequenced in a study of T cell repertoires in aging, cancer and after chemotherapy. A mixed TRB-A/B primer pool amplified rearranged TRB by multiplex touch-down PCR. TCRdb analysed the multiplex PCR reads with MiXCR anew, one entry per CDR3 protein. The table records several thousand distinct CDR3 sequences, under 40% of them present only once. Peripheral blood genomic DNA, not sorted cells or RNA, was the template. Input material: blood. The receptors originated from a human donor with a blood cancer.

V gene TRBV27 combines with J gene TRBJ1-5; D gene uncertain. Deletions cut 2 bases from V and 4 bases from J, with 6 bases between. The CDR3 has 13 amino acids. Germline V gene data show CDR1 as MNHEY and CDR2 as SMNVEV (reference sequence). As DNA, the CDR3 is TGTGCCAGCAGTTTAAATATGAATCAGCCCCAGCATTTT. Amino acid sequence: CASSLNMNQPQHF.

The chain joins TRBV20-1 to TRBJ2-7, with 10 bases lining up with TRBD2. V trimming: 1 base; J trimming: 7 bases; junction bases outside the gene matches: 10. This CDR3 contains 15 residues. The germline CDR1 and CDR2 sequences are DFQATT and SNEGSKA (reference sequence). CDR3 sequence: CSARGSSGSSGEQYF. CDR3 bases: TGCAGTGCTAGAGGTTCTAGCGGGAGTTCGGGTGAGCAGTACTTC.

By share, this clonotype ranks as medium-sized. This chain joins TRBV29-1 and TRBJ2-5; possibly TRBD2 for D (5 bases). Trimming pared 5 bases from V and 5 bases from J, leaving 12 bases between. CDR3 size: 12 residues. Germline V lookup: CDR1 SQVTM, CDR2 ANQGSEA. The CDR3 DNA is TGCAGCGTTCGGGGTCCCGGGGAGACCCAGTACTTC. Amino acid sequence: CSVRGPGETQYF.

V usage is TRBV18 and J usage is TRBJ2-7, with D tentatively TRBD1 (6 bases). Trimming took 4 bases from V and 3 from J, leaving 10 bases between them. Germline CDR1 reads KGHSH; CDR2 reads LQKENI. CDR3 length: 13 amino acids. The CDR3 region has the DNA TGTGCCAGCTCACTGGGACACCTCTACGAGCAGTACTTC. Translation: CASSLGHLYEQYF. The whole variable domain, remainder taken from reference TRBV18 and TRBJ2-7, is NAGVMQNPRHLVRRRGQEARLRCSPMKGHSHVYWYRQLPEEGLKFMVYLQKENIIDESGMPKERFSAEFPKEGPSILRIQQVVRGDSAAYFCASSLGHLYEQYFGPGTRLTVT.

The chain is built from TRBV15 and TRBJ2-1; 9 bases align to TRBD1. Germline CDR1 is LNHNV and CDR2 is YYDKDF (reference sequence). This CDR3 contains 15 residues. The trim removed 5 bases at V and 1 base at J, leaving 3 bases unmatched. CDR3 region: CATSPGTGSYNEQFF. CDR3 sequence (DNA): TGTGCCACCAGCCCCGGGACAGGGTCCTACAATGAGCAGTTCTTC.

The chain couples TRBV7-2 to TRBJ2-3, with 8 bases lining up with TRBD2. The ends lost 5 bases at V and 3 bases at J; junction bases unmatched: 7. The CDR3 extends over 15 amino acids. Germline loops: CDR1 SGHTA, CDR2 FQGNSA. The CDR3 spells CASSSRGGRTDTQYF. In nucleotides, the CDR3 is TGTGCCAGCAGCAGTCGCGGGGGGAGGACAGATACGCAGTATTTT.

This sequence joins TRBV20-1 and TRBJ2-7; D ambiguous. The V gene's germline CDR1 is DFQATT and CDR2 SNEGSKA (reference sequence). This CDR3 is 13 amino acids long. The V and J ends lost 3 bases and 4 bases respectively, with 13 bases between them. The CDR3 loop is CSARSGAGYEQYF. The CDR3, as DNA: TGCAGTGCTAGGTCCGGCGCAGGTTACGAGCAGTACTTC.

The genes are TRBV7-9 and TRBJ1-4; perhaps TRBD1 as D (5 bases). Per the germline V gene, CDR1 is SEHNR and CDR2 is FQNEAQ (reference sequence). Trimming pared 1 base from V and 8 bases from J, leaving 17 bases between. The CDR3 length is 16 residues. CDR3 bases: TGTGCCAGCAGCTTAGTCCTGGTGGGGCAGGTGGAAAAACTGTTTTTT. It is translated as CASSLVLVGQVEKLFF.

The V call is TRBV24-1, the J call TRBJ2-2, with D tentatively TRBD2 (6 bases). Trimming took 3 bases from V and 5 from J, leaving 12 bases between them. Germline assignment: CDR1 KGHDR and CDR2 SFDVKD. The CDR3 loop spans 15 amino acids. The CDR3 DNA follows: TGTGCCACCAGTGATCCCCGGGGGTTTACCGGGGAGCTGTTTTTT. This encodes CATSDPRGFTGELFF.

The chain is built from TRBV20-1 and TRBJ1-3; no reliable D call. Looked up from germline, CDR1 is DFQATT and CDR2 is SNEGSKA (reference sequence). The CDR3 loop spans 11 amino acids. The germline V and J ends were trimmed by 1 base and 3 bases, with 1 base remaining between them. The CDR3 reads CSARGGNTIYF. The CDR3 nucleotides read TGCAGTGCTAGAGGTGGAAACACCATATATTTT.

V gene TRBV6-1 combines with J gene TRBJ1-3; the D is unclear. The CDR3 extends over 11 amino acids. V was trimmed by 8 bases and J by 4 bases, leaving 6 bases between them. CDR1 and CDR2 (germline): MNHNS, SASEGT. The CDR3 nucleotides read TGTGCCAGCTGGTCAGGAAACACCATATATTTT. This codes for CASWSGNTIYF.

The CDR3 DNA reads TGTGCCAGTACAGGGTGGGGTGAAGCTTTCTTT. Translation: CASTGWGEAFF. This sequence joins TRBV19 and TRBJ1-1; TRBD1 is a possible D gene (5 bases). Germline CDR1 is LNHDA and CDR2 is SQIVND (reference sequence). CDR3 size: 11 residues. The V end was cut by 7 bases, the J end by 7 bases, with 10 bases between.

The rearrangement joins TRBV10-3 to TRBJ2-7; 7 bases are shared with TRBD2. The CDR3 sequence is 17 residues long. Germline V CDR1 and CDR2: ENHRY, SYGVKD. V gave up 0 bases and J gave up 0 bases; unmatched junction bases: 8. For the CDR3, the DNA is TGTGCCATCAGTGAGTCCCGACTAGCTCGTTACTCCTACGAGCAGTACTTC. It is translated as CAISESRLARYSYEQYF.

This clonotype is medium-sized by share. The CDR3 loop reads CASRRTSGRLDTQYF. CDR3 sequence (DNA): TGTGCCAGTCGTCGGACTAGCGGGAGGTTAGATACGCAGTATTTT. J is TRBJ2-3 and V is TRBV12-3 or TRBV12-4; 14 bases align to TRBD2. This CDR3 has 15 residues. Trimming at V came to 9 bases and at J to 5 bases, leaving 7 bases not matched to a gene.

V and J are TRBV19 and TRBJ2-7; TRBD2 is a possible D gene (5 bases). The germline V and J ends were trimmed by 1 base and 8 bases, with 6 bases remaining between them. The CDR3 sequence is 11 residues long. Germline V gene sequence: CDR1 LNHDA, CDR2 SQIVND (reference sequence). The CDR3 reads CASSIGEKQYF. The CDR3 DNA sequence: TGTGCCAGTAGTATAGGGGAGAAGCAGTACTTC. Combining the CDR3 with reference TRBV19 and TRBJ2-7 gives the whole variable domain DGGITQSPKYLFRKEGQNVTLSCEQNLNHDAMYWYRQDPGQGLRLIYYSQIVNDFQKGDIAEGYSVSREKKESFPLTVTSAQKNPTAFYLCASSIGEKQYFGPGTRLTVT.

V usage is TRBV27 and J usage is TRBJ2-1; no firm D call. This CDR3 has 17 amino acids. Germline V lookup: CDR1 MNHEY, CDR2 SMNVEV (reference sequence). V was trimmed by 0 bases and J by 0 bases, leaving 12 bases between them. CDR3 sequence reads: CASSLSFGQSSYNEQFF. The CDR3 nucleotides read TGTGCCAGCAGTTTATCGTTTGGCCAGAGCTCCTACAATGAGCAGTTCTTC.

The J gene is TRBJ2-7, the V gene TRBV19; D is unclear. Trimming cost V 6 bases and J 3 bases, with 15 bases left between them. The length of the CDR3 is 14 residues. The germline V gene has CDR1 LNHDA and CDR2 SQIVND (reference sequence). CDR3 bases: TGTGCCAGTAGCTGGACCCAAACCTTCTACGAGCAGTACTTC. Translating it yields CASSWTQTFYEQYF.

By share, this clonotype ranks as medium-sized. V gene TRBV7-7 combines with J gene TRBJ2-7; D gene unclear. This CDR3 is 13 amino acids long. V gave up 5 bases and J gave up 1 base, with 9 bases separating them. Germline assignment: CDR1 SSHAT and CDR2 FNYEAQ (reference sequence). CDR3: CASSVGQSYEQYF. For the CDR3, the DNA is TGTGCCAGCAGCGTTGGGCAGTCCTACGAGCAGTACTTC.

The V call is TRBV10-1, the J call TRBJ2-1, with D possibly being TRBD1 (5 bases). Germline-derived CDR1 and CDR2 are WNHNN and SYGVQD (reference sequence). The CDR3 is made up of 15 amino acids. V was clipped by 6 bases and J by 0 bases, with 12 bases between them. Here the CDR3 reads CASRLQVYSYNEQFF. DNA of the CDR3: TGCGCCAGCAGGTTACAGGTTTACTCCTACAATGAGCAGTTCTTC.

On this clonotype itself: This may arise from a read error, as a much more abundant clone is one base away. The chain carries TRBV29-1 and TRBJ1-1; 12 bases align to TRBD1. With V trimmed by 4 bases and J by 4 bases, 7 bases remained unmatched. The CDR3 totals 15 residues. Germline CDR1 SQVTM, CDR2 ANQGSEA. DNA of the CDR3: TGCAGCGTTGTAGGGACAGGGGGCTGGAGCACTGAAGCTTTCTTT. It yields the protein CSVVGTGGWSTEAFF.

J is TRBJ1-1 and V is TRBV6-5, with unresolved D. CDR1 and CDR2 (germline): MNHEY, SVGAGI. Trimming took 7 bases from V and 9 from J, leaving 15 bases between them. This CDR3 is built from 12 residues. CDR3 nucleotide sequence: TGTGCCAGCACCGCTGGAGGTGCCCAAGCTTTCTTT. This translates into CASTAGGAQAFF.

This clonotype appeared a single time. This chain uses TRBV6-5 with TRBJ1-3, with 7 bases that match TRBD1. Germline CDR1 is MNHEY and CDR2 is SVGAGI. The V gene end was trimmed by 6 bases and the J gene end by 0 bases; junction bases not matched to a gene: 5. The CDR3 totals 15 residues. The CDR3 DNA is TGTGCCAGCAGATTAACAGGGGACTCTGGAAACACCATATATTTT. Its protein product is CASRLTGDSGNTIYF.